These 26 T cell receptor beta chains share one sample of origin, sequenced in a study of T cells after yellow fever vaccination. TCRdb ran MiXCR on the 5' RACE reads and lists one entry per CDR3 protein. The table has some 420,000 distinct CDR3 sequences, around 20% seen once. Material: PBMCs, obtained before the yellow fever booster vaccination. These TCRs come from a man aged 18 to 30 who received the YFV17D yellow fever vaccine.

The chain uses TRBV20-1 and TRBJ1-5; D uncertain. Trimming took off 3 bases at V and 3 bases at J, with 9 bases between the two ends. CDR1 is DFQATT and CDR2 is SNEGSKA in the germline V gene (reference sequence). The CDR3 consists of 13 residues. The CDR3 spells CSASIGYNQPQHF. CDR3 DNA: TGCAGTGCTAGTATCGGCTACAATCAGCCCCAGCATTTT.

The V call is TRBV15, the J call TRBJ2-2; the D is unclear. The CDR3 totals 13 residues. The germline V and J ends were trimmed by 5 bases and 6 bases, with 10 bases remaining between them. Germline CDR1 is LNHNV and CDR2 is YYDKDF (reference sequence). The CDR3 loop is CATSPRVAGELFF. The DNA for the CDR3 is TGTGCCACCAGCCCTAGGGTGGCCGGGGAGCTGTTTTTT.

CDR3 sequence reads: CASSRTGTEYNEQFF. DNA for the CDR3: TGCGCCAGCAGCCGAACCGGGACAGAGTACAATGAGCAGTTCTTC. The rearrangement links TRBV4-1 to TRBJ2-1; 7 bases are shared with TRBD1. Germline V gene data show CDR1 as MGHRA and CDR2 as YSYEKL. J gave up 4 bases and V 4 bases, and 7 bases lay outside the gene matches. This CDR3 comprises 15 residues.

This chain joins TRBV5-6 and TRBJ2-7; tentatively, D is TRBD1 (6 bases). The length of the CDR3 is 14 residues. From germline, CDR1 is SGHDT and CDR2 YYEEEE. Trimming took 1 base from V and 3 from J, leaving 11 bases between them. In DNA form, the CDR3 reads TGTGCCAGCAGCTTGTTACAGGGATTCTACGAGCAGTACTTC. It is translated as CASSLLQGFYEQYF. Looking up the rest from reference TRBV5-6 and TRBJ2-7 gives the full variable domain: DAGVTQSPTHLIKTRGQQVTLRCSPKSGHDTVSWYQQALGQGPQFIFQYYEEEERQRGNFPDRFSGHQFPNYSSELNVNALLLGDSALYLCASSLLQGFYEQYFGPGTRLTVT.

J is TRBJ2-2 and V is TRBV7-8; D is unclear. The V gene's germline CDR1 is SGHVS and CDR2 FQNEAQ. V was cut by 1 base and J by 6 bases, with 6 bases left in between. CDR3 length equals 13 residues. CDR3 in amino acids: CASSLVPAGELFF. The DNA for the CDR3 is TGTGCCAGCAGCTTAGTGCCTGCCGGGGAGCTGTTTTTT.

The chain combines TRBV7-6 with TRBJ2-5; D possibly corresponds to TRBD2 (6 bases). Looked up from germline, CDR1 is SGHVS and CDR2 is FNYEAQ. Trimming removed 5 bases from V and 7 bases from J, with 14 bases in between. CDR3 size: 13 residues. As DNA, the CDR3 is TGTGCCAGCAGCCCCGGGGGTTCAGGGACCCAGTACTTC. Translating it yields CASSPGGSGTQYF.

This clonotype was seen only a few times. The chain links TRBV5-4 to TRBJ2-7; 7 bases agree with TRBD1. This CDR3 comprises 13 residues. Losses at the gene ends were 4 bases for V and 1 base for J; bases not matched to a gene: 2. Per the germline V gene, CDR1 is SGHNT and CDR2 is YYREEE (reference sequence). In DNA, the CDR3 is TGTGCCAGCAGCGAGACAGGGTCCTACGAGCAGTACGTC. Translated: CASSETGSYEQYV.

This clonotype was counted only a few times. V is TRBV4-3 and J is TRBJ1-2; a possible D gene is TRBD1 (5 bases). The CDR3 is 13 amino acids. The V end lost 4 bases, the J end lost 6 bases, and 12 bases lay between the germline ends. The germline V gene encodes CDR1 LGHNA and CDR2 YSLEER. CDR3 region: CASSPGEGDGYTF. The CDR3 bases are TGCGCCAGCAGCCCCGGGGAAGGGGATGGCTACACCTTC.

This clonotype was seen many times. The chain carries TRBV5-1 and TRBJ2-2; D call uncertain. Trimming shortened V by 2 bases and J by 1 base, and 12 bases separated the two germline ends. The germline V gene has CDR1 SGHRS and CDR2 YFSETQ. The CDR3 loop spans 16 amino acids. CDR3 sequence reads: CASSFVWSENTGELFF. CDR3 nucleotides: TGCGCCAGCAGCTTCGTTTGGTCAGAGAACACCGGGGAGCTGTTTTTT. Filled out from reference TRBV5-1 and TRBJ2-2, the complete variable domain reads KAGVTQTPRYLIKTRGQQVTLSCSPISGHRSVSWYQQTPGQGLQFLFEYFSETQRNKGNFPGRFSGRQFSNSRSEMNVSTLELGDSALYLCASSFVWSENTGELFFGEGSRLTVL.

This clonotype was observed many times. V gene TRBV4-1 combines with J gene TRBJ1-2; D gene ambiguous. The germline gives CDR1 MGHRA, CDR2 YSYEKL. The CDR3 totals 16 residues. V lost 2 bases, J lost 0 bases, and 13 bases lay in between. The DNA for the CDR3 is TGCGCCAGCAGCCAAAAGGCAGAGAAGCCTAACTATGGCTACACCTTC. The encoded protein is CASSQKAEKPNYGYTF.

The rearrangement uses TRBV5-1 and TRBJ2-1, with D perhaps TRBD2 (6 bases). The CDR3 is made up of 15 amino acids. Germline CDR1 and CDR2: SGHRS and YFSETQ. V lost 7 bases to trimming and J lost 4 bases, with 18 bases between them. This chain's CDR3 is CASAWGGGGYNEQFF. The CDR3 nucleotides are TGCGCCAGCGCATGGGGAGGAGGAGGGTACAATGAGCAGTTCTTC.

The chain uses TRBV4-1 and TRBJ2-7; 7 bases agree with TRBD2. V shed 3 bases, J shed 2 bases, and the junction held 16 bases outside the gene matches. The CDR3 spans 18 residues. CDR1 MGHRA and CDR2 YSYEKL come from the germline V gene. This CDR3 is CASSQSGGRTPGTYEQYF. The CDR3 DNA is TGCGCCAGCAGCCAGTCGGGGGGTAGGACTCCAGGGACCTACGAGCAGTACTTC.

This clonotype was seen more than once but under ten times. The J gene is TRBJ2-1, the V gene TRBV10-3; a possible D gene is TRBD2 (6 bases). The CDR3 runs 12 residues. V shed 6 bases and J shed 7 bases, with 10 bases lying between them. The germline V gene has CDR1 ENHRY and CDR2 SYGVKD. DNA for the CDR3: TGTGCCATCAGCTACGGGGGAAATGAGCAGTTCTTC. This sequence encodes CAISYGGNEQFF.

This clonotype was detected many times. This chain links TRBV12-3 or TRBV12-4 with TRBJ2-2; D uncertain. V was clipped by 8 bases and J by 0 bases, with 4 bases between them. The CDR3 length is 12 residues. The CDR3 DNA follows: TGTGCCAGCGCGGCGAACACCGGGGAGCTGTTTTTT. This sequence encodes CASAANTGELFF.

This clonotype was seen only a few times. The chain recombines TRBV6-1 with TRBJ2-7; a possible D gene is TRBD1 (6 bases). CDR1 and CDR2 from the germline V gene are MNHNS and SASEGT. This CDR3 is built from 14 residues. V was shortened by 3 bases and J by 3 bases, with 12 bases between the two germline ends. DNA of the CDR3: TGTGCCAGCAGTGACCCCGGACAGCTCTACGAGCAGTACGTC. This translates into CASSDPGQLYEQYV.

This clonotype was picked up a small number of times. The gene calls are TRBV5-1 and TRBJ2-3; D is unresolved. This CDR3 comprises 14 residues. The V and J ends lost 8 bases and 0 bases respectively, with 13 bases between them. The germline CDR1 and CDR2 sequences are SGHRS and YFSETQ. The CDR3: CASTPIASTDTQYF. The CDR3 DNA is TGCGCCAGTACCCCGATAGCTAGCACAGATACGCAGTATTTT.

This clonotype was recorded a few times. Sequence at one end of the junction differs from germline and may be a read error. The rearrangement uses TRBV20-1 and TRBJ2-3; 7 bases are a match to TRBD1. This CDR3 comprises 15 residues. Germline loops: CDR1 DFQATT, CDR2 SNEGSKA (reference sequence). The CDR3 region is CSARGGFHRTDTQYF. CDR3 sequence (DNA): TGCAGTGCGAGAGGGGGCTTCCACCGCACAGATACGCAGTATTTT.

The table lists this clonotype with a few counts. The rearrangement links TRBV29-1 to TRBJ2-5; D could derive from TRBD1 or TRBD2 (5 bases each). There are 13 residues in the CDR3. Deletions cut 3 bases from V and 2 bases from J, with 10 bases between. Germline CDR1 and CDR2: SQVTM and ANQGSEA. In DNA form, the CDR3 reads TGCAGCGTTGATACCGGGGCTCAAGAGACCCAGTACTTC. It codes for CSVDTGAQETQYF.

The chain is built from TRBV9 and TRBJ1-6; a weak D match, TRBD1 (6 bases). V lost 3 bases and J 10 bases, leaving 14 bases between the germline ends. There are 14 residues in the CDR3. CDR1 is SGDLS, CDR2 YYNGEE, per germline. The chain's CDR3 is CASSAETGQSPLHF. The DNA for the CDR3 is TGTGCCAGCAGCGCCGAAACAGGGCAATCACCCCTCCACTTT.

This clonotype was detected a few times. The rearrangement links TRBV6-5 to TRBJ2-7; 8 bases fit TRBD2. Unmatched junction bases numbered 12, after V lost 2 bases and J lost 3 bases. The CDR3 sequence is 17 residues long. Germline V gene sequence: CDR1 MNHEY, CDR2 SVGAGI. The CDR3 here is CASSYLRPLTSVYEQYV. The CDR3 bases are TGTGCCAGCAGTTACCTCCGGCCTCTGACTAGCGTCTACGAGCAGTACGTC.

This clonotype was observed many times. The chain uses TRBV20-1 and TRBJ2-1, with D tentatively TRBD1 (7 bases). CDR1 and CDR2 from the germline V gene are DFQATT and SNEGSKA (reference sequence). Trimming cost V 3 bases and J 5 bases, with 29 bases left between them. This CDR3 spans 19 amino acids. CDR3 residues: CSASGRQGGLVIWNNEQFF. Written as DNA, the CDR3 is TGCAGTGCTAGCGGTCGGCAGGGGGGCCTGGTTATCTGGAACAATGAGCAGTTCTTC.

This sequence joins TRBV4-1 and TRBJ2-7; 13 bases line up with TRBD2. Trimming at V came to 2 bases and at J to 0 bases, leaving 13 bases not matched to a gene. This CDR3 region has 20 residues. Germline V gene lookup returns CDR1 MGHRA and CDR2 YSYEKL. The CDR3 DNA reads as TGCGCCAGCAGCCAACGAGGGACTAGCGGGGCCCGCCGTAGCTCCTACGAGCAGTACTTC. Translation gives CASSQRGTSGARRSSYEQYF.

In its sample, this clonotype was seen a few times. The V call is TRBV9, the J call TRBJ2-3, with D unclear. Germline V lookup: CDR1 SGDLS, CDR2 YYNGEE. Trimming removed 3 bases at V and 5 bases at J, with 7 bases between. This CDR3 comprises 12 residues. The CDR3 bases are TGTGCCAGCAGCGGACTGAAAGATACGCAGTATTTT. It translates to CASSGLKDTQYF.

In nucleotides, the CDR3 is TGCGCCAGCAGCCAAGATGGGGACGCCAACCTTGAAGCTTTCTTT. This sequence encodes CASSQDGDANLEAFF. The chain couples TRBV4-3 to TRBJ1-1; D is possibly TRBD1 (5 bases). Germline V gives CDR1 LGHNA, CDR2 YSLEER. V was cut by 0 bases and J by 7 bases, with 15 bases left in between. There are 15 residues in the CDR3.

This chain joins TRBV12-3 or TRBV12-4 and TRBJ1-4; possibly TRBD1 for D (5 bases). Deletions cut 2 bases from V and 4 bases from J, with 8 bases between. This CDR3 is built from 14 residues. The CDR3 sequence is CASSLWGFNEKLFF. The CDR3 bases are TGTGCCAGCAGTTTATGGGGGTTTAATGAAAAACTGTTTTTT.

The genes are TRBV3-1 and TRBJ2-7; 7 bases are a match to TRBD1. Per germline, CDR1 LGHDT and CDR2 YNNKEL (reference sequence). V lost 4 bases, J lost 3 bases, and 9 bases stayed unmatched. CDR3 length equals 15 residues. The CDR3 DNA reads as TGTGCCAGCAGCCGATCGACCGGGACAGACTACGAGCAGTACTTC. Protein sequence: CASSRSTGTDYEQYF.